This entry lists 32 T cell receptor beta chains sequenced from one sample in a study of T cell responses to AZD1222 COVID-19 vaccine. The assay was immunoSEQ multiplex PCR, and TCRdb's table has in-frame clones only and misses some. The data hold some 130,000 clones, with 88% observed a single time. The source material was peripheral blood, sampled on day 0 of MenACWY control vaccination. These receptors were obtained from an adult in good health.

This clone came up once. V gene TRBV6-5 combines with J gene TRBJ2-1; 12 bases match TRBD1. Germline loops: CDR1 MNHEY, CDR2 SVGAGI. Trimming removed 7 bases from V and 7 bases from J; junction bases left unmatched: 5. CDR3 length equals 14 residues. The CDR3 reads CASIGTGGLNEQFF. The CDR3 region has the DNA TGTGCCAGCATCGGGACAGGGGGCTTGAATGAGCAGTTCTTC.

The chain uses TRBV5-6 and TRBJ1-2; no reliable D call. With 1 base removed from V and 8 bases from J, the gap between germline ends came to 12 bases. CDR3 length: 13 residues. CDR1 is SGHDT, CDR2 YYEEEE, per germline. CDR3 bases: TGTGCCAGCAGCTTGTTGTCCCTGAGGGGCTACACCTTC. Its protein product is CASSLLSLRGYTF.

This chain links TRBV12-3 or TRBV12-4 with TRBJ2-7; D could derive from TRBD1 or TRBD2 (5 bases each). Trimming took 5 bases from V and 9 from J, leaving 17 bases between them. CDR3 length: 13 amino acids. CDR3 bases: TGTGCCAGCAGTCCAGGGACCAGGGAAAGGCAGTACTTC. Translating gives CASSPGTRERQYF.

The chain employs TRBV2 and TRBJ1-5; D ambiguous. V lost 4 bases to trimming and J lost 4 bases, with 8 bases between them. The CDR3 is made up of 13 amino acids. Looked up from germline, CDR1 is SNHLY and CDR2 is FYNNEI. The CDR3 spells CASSGERNQPQHF. CDR3 DNA: TGTGCCAGCAGTGGAGAACGTAATCAGCCCCAGCATTTT.

The J gene is TRBJ2-7, the V gene TRBV6-6; possible D gene TRBD1, 6 bases. CDR3 length: 15 amino acids. Germline V CDR1 and CDR2: MNHNY, SVGAGI (reference sequence). V was shortened by 1 base and J by 2 bases, with 12 bases between the two germline ends. This CDR3 is CASSYYDRRAYEQYF. CDR3 DNA sequence: TGTGCCAGCAGTTACTATGACAGGCGGGCCTACGAGCAGTACTTC.

This chain links TRBV7-5 with TRBJ2-2. TRBV7-5 is a known pseudogene. The length of the CDR3 is 16 residues. The CDR3 here is CVRSLTRRTNTGELFF. CDR3 in DNA: TGTGTCAGAAGCTTAACTCGCCGGACGAACACCGGGGAGCTGTTTTTT.

The chain is built from TRBV24-1 and TRBJ2-7; D possibly corresponds to TRBD2 (6 bases). The CDR3 runs 13 residues. Per germline, CDR1 KGHDR and CDR2 SFDVKD. V lost 10 bases and J lost 1, with 13 bases in between. CDR3 sequence (DNA): TGTGCCACAGAGGAGGCGGGGTCCTACGAGCAGTACTTC. It codes for CATEEAGSYEQYF.

The chain employs TRBV5-1 and TRBJ1-1; 10 bases line up with TRBD1. The CDR3 is made up of 15 amino acids. V was clipped by 4 bases and J by 5 bases; unmatched bases: 8. The germline V gene has CDR1 SGHRS and CDR2 YFSETQ. The chain's CDR3 is CASSPRQGAWTEAFF. CDR3 sequence (DNA): TGCGCCAGCAGCCCCAGACAGGGGGCCTGGACTGAAGCTTTCTTT.

CDR3 loop: CASSQSREGPYEQYF. CDR3 nucleotide sequence: TGCGCCAGCAGCCAAAGCCGGGAGGGCCCTTACGAGCAGTACTTC. The rearrangement joins TRBV4-1 to TRBJ2-7; 8 bases align to TRBD2. Germline CDR1 MGHRA, CDR2 YSYEKL. The length of the CDR3 is 15 residues. With V trimmed by 2 bases and J by 4 bases, 7 bases remained unmatched.

This clone was detected only once. The rearrangement joins TRBV28 to TRBJ1-6; weak D call: TRBD1 (5 bases). CDR1 and CDR2 from the germline V gene are MDHEN and SYDVKM. The CDR3 has 16 residues. With 3 bases removed from V and 10 bases from J, the gap between germline ends came to 19 bases. This chain's CDR3 is CASSFRVTLSRSPLHF. CDR3 DNA sequence: TGTGCCAGCAGTTTCAGGGTGACGCTTTCCAGATCACCCCTCCACTTT.

The V and J genes are TRBV5-1 and TRBJ2-7, with D possibly being TRBD1 (5 bases). Germline CDR1 SGHRS, CDR2 YFSETQ. The CDR3 has 13 amino acids. V dropped 5 bases and J dropped 3 bases, with 12 bases sitting between them. The CDR3 spells CASRVGRVYEQYF. The DNA of the CDR3 is TGCGCCAGCAGGGTTGGCAGGGTCTACGAGCAGTACTTC. The full variable domain, with the rest looked up from reference TRBV5-1 and TRBJ2-7, is KAGVTQTPRYLIKTRGQQVTLSCSPISGHRSVSWYQQTPGQGLQFLFEYFSETQRNKGNFPGRFSGRQFSNSRSEMNVSTLELGDSALYLCASRVGRVYEQYFGPGTRLTVT.

This clone was observed a few times. The chain employs TRBV6-1 and TRBJ1-6; D perhaps matches TRBD1 (6 bases). The V end was cut by 0 bases, the J end by 6 bases, with 12 bases between. The V gene's germline CDR1 is MNHNS and CDR2 SASEGT. CDR3 length: 16 residues. The CDR3 coding sequence is TGTGCCAGCAGTGAAGCTTTGGGCAGGGGTAATTCACCCCTCCACTTT. Residues: CASSEALGRGNSPLHF.

This clone was seen a single time. The chain carries TRBV9 and TRBJ2-1, with 11 bases lining up with TRBD2. With 4 bases clipped from V and 0 bases from J, the junction kept 12 bases outside the gene matches. This CDR3 comprises 19 residues. Germline V gene data show CDR1 as SGDLS and CDR2 as YYNGEE. The DNA of the CDR3 is TGTGCCAGCAGCAACGGGACTAGCGGATTCCTGAGCTCCTACAATGAGCAGTTCTTC. Protein: CASSNGTSGFLSSYNEQFF.

The chain couples TRBV28 to TRBJ1-4, with D possibly matching TRBD1 (6 bases). The CDR3 sequence is 15 residues long. Trimming left V 5 bases short and J 8 bases short, with 18 bases between. Germline CDR1 MDHEN, CDR2 SYDVKM. The CDR3 DNA reads as TGTGCCAGCAGTCAACCCCCTCGGGGACAAGAAAAACTGTTTTTT. Translating gives CASSQPPRGQEKLFF.

This chain links TRBV11-3 with TRBJ2-1, with D perhaps assigned TRBD1 or TRBD2 (5 bases each). Germline lookup yields CDR1 SGHNT and CDR2 YENEEA. This CDR3 is built from 15 residues. Trimming left V 2 bases short and J 6 bases short, with 14 bases between. For the CDR3, the DNA is TGTGCCAGCAGCTTAATTCCCCACGGGGCCAATGAGCAGTTCTTC. Its translation: CASSLIPHGANEQFF.

V and J are TRBV30 and TRBJ1-1; D not resolved. The CDR3 is 13 amino acids. The germline CDR1 and CDR2 sequences are GTSNPN and SVGIG (reference sequence). Trimming left V 1 base short and J 3 bases short, with 9 bases between. This CDR3 reads CAWSARLDTEAFF. The DNA for the CDR3 is TGTGCCTGGAGTGCAAGGCTGGACACTGAAGCTTTCTTT. Full variable domain (missing parts from reference TRBV30 and TRBJ1-1): SQTIHQWPATLVQPVGSPLSLECTVEGTSNPNLYWYRQAAGRGLQLLFYSVGIGQISSEVPQNLSASRPQDRQFILSSKKLLLSDSGFYLCAWSARLDTEAFFGQGTRLTVV.

The chain couples TRBV10-2 to TRBJ2-7, with 7 bases that match TRBD1. The germline V gene has CDR1 WSHSY and CDR2 SAAADI. J lost 2 bases, V lost 3 bases, and 13 bases had no gene match. The CDR3 spans 17 residues. CDR3 nucleotide sequence: TGCGCCAGCAGTGACCTCGATTGGGGACAGAGAGCCTACGAGCAGTACTTC. Protein sequence: CASSDLDWGQRAYEQYF.

The chain links TRBV28 to TRBJ2-7; 9 positions agree with TRBD1. CDR3 size: 14 residues. With 3 bases clipped from V and 6 bases from J, the junction kept 6 bases outside the gene matches. Germline CDR1 reads MDHEN; CDR2 reads SYDVKM. Here the CDR3 reads CASSLTGGKSEQYF. The CDR3 nucleotides read TGTGCCAGCAGTTTGACAGGGGGGAAGTCCGAGCAGTACTTC.

V usage is TRBV6-5 and J usage is TRBJ2-2, with 11 bases aligning to TRBD2. The CDR3 contains 15 residues. Germline V lookup: CDR1 MNHEY, CDR2 SVGAGI. Germline trimming cut 6 bases from V and 7 bases from J; bases unmatched to any gene: 7. CDR3 amino acids: CASRISGRAGGELFF. Written as DNA, the CDR3 is TGTGCCAGCAGGATTAGCGGGAGGGCCGGCGGGGAGCTGTTTTTT.

The genes are TRBV5-5 and TRBJ2-7; perhaps TRBD1 as D (6 bases). CDR1 SGHKS and CDR2 YYEKEE come from the germline V gene (reference sequence). Deletions cut 2 bases from V and 0 bases from J, with 9 bases between. The CDR3 is 14 amino acids. CDR3 region: CASSLGQPSYEQYF. The CDR3 nucleotides read TGTGCCAGCAGCTTAGGACAGCCCTCCTACGAGCAGTACTTC. The full variable domain, with the rest looked up from reference TRBV5-5 and TRBJ2-7, is DAGVTQSPTHLIKTRGQQVTLRCSPISGHKSVSWYQQVLGQGPQFIFQYYEKEERGRGNFPDRFSARQFPNYSSELNVNALLLGDSALYLCASSLGQPSYEQYFGPGTRLTVT.

The genes are TRBV6-5 and TRBJ1-5, with D perhaps matching TRBD1 (6 bases). The germline V gene has CDR1 MNHEY and CDR2 SVGAGI. CDR3 length: 15 residues. V gave up 6 bases and J gave up 4 bases, with 16 bases separating them. The CDR3 nucleotides are TGTGCCAGCAGCCCGTTCAGGGGCCCGAATCAGCCCCAGCATTTT. Translated: CASSPFRGPNQPQHF.

This rearrangement joins TRBV19 to TRBJ1-4; TRBD1 matches 8 bases. The CDR3 sequence is 16 residues long. The germline gives CDR1 LNHDA, CDR2 SQIVND (reference sequence). V gave up 6 bases and J gave up 0 bases; unmatched junction bases: 6. The CDR3 nucleotides are TGTGCCAGTAGGGGGACAGGACACGCAACTAATGAAAAACTGTTTTTT. Amino acid sequence: CASRGTGHATNEKLFF.

V gene TRBV19 combines with J gene TRBJ2-7; TRBD1 matches 8 bases. The CDR3 runs to 15 residues. The ends lost 5 bases at V and 1 base at J; junction bases unmatched: 7. CDR1 and CDR2 (germline): LNHDA, SQIVND (reference sequence). CDR3 loop: CASSPLGDRSYEQYF. Here the CDR3 DNA reads TGTGCCAGTAGTCCCCTGGGGGACAGGTCCTACGAGCAGTACTTC.

The rearrangement uses TRBV19 and TRBJ1-1, with D unclear. The CDR3 runs to 14 residues. Looked up from germline, CDR1 is LNHDA and CDR2 is SQIVND (reference sequence). V was clipped by 3 bases and J by 1 base, with 9 bases between them. The CDR3, as DNA: TGTGCCAGTAGTATCCCAGGCCCGAACACTGAAGCTTTCTTT. It specifies CASSIPGPNTEAFF.

J is TRBJ1-5 and V is TRBV6-5, with D hard to call. The germline V gene has CDR1 MNHEY and CDR2 SVGAGI. The CDR3 covers 14 residues. Trimming pared 0 bases from V and 7 bases from J, leaving 10 bases between. CDR3 region: CASSYSLEGQPQHF. The CDR3 DNA reads TGTGCCAGCAGTTACTCGCTCGAAGGGCAGCCCCAGCATTTT.

This clone has just one count. The genes are TRBV5-1 and TRBJ1-1, with a possible D match to TRBD1 (5 bases). This CDR3 has 15 residues. The germline V gene has CDR1 SGHRS and CDR2 YFSETQ. V was clipped by 3 bases and J by 1 base, with 13 bases between them. Written as DNA, the CDR3 is TGCGCCAGCAGCTGGAGTACGGGGGGGAACACTGAAGCTTTCTTT. Amino acid sequence: CASSWSTGGNTEAFF.

The genes are TRBV28 and TRBJ1-3; TRBD1 is a possible D gene (5 bases). V lost 4 bases and J 0 bases, leaving 7 bases between the germline ends. CDR3 length: 14 residues. Germline V gene lookup returns CDR1 MDHEN and CDR2 SYDVKM. The chain's CDR3 is CASSWGSSGNTIYF. The CDR3 nucleotides are TGTGCCAGCAGTTGGGGGAGCTCTGGAAACACCATATATTTT.

The chain couples TRBV27 to TRBJ1-2, with D maybe TRBD1 (5 bases). The ends were cut back, 2 bases at V and 8 bases at J, with 12 bases in the middle. CDR3 length equals 13 residues. The V gene's germline CDR1 is MNHEY and CDR2 SMNVEV (reference sequence). The CDR3 DNA follows: TGTGCCAGCAGTTTACGAGGGGTTGGCGGCTACACCTTC. Its translation: CASSLRGVGGYTF.

This rearrangement joins TRBV30 to TRBJ1-2, with 8 bases matching TRBD1. The V gene's germline CDR1 is GTSNPN and CDR2 SVGIG (reference sequence). The V segment lost 5 bases and the J segment 4 bases; nucleotides outside the gene matches: 6. The CDR3 runs 13 residues. CDR3 amino acids: CAWAQGAAYGYTF. The CDR3 DNA follows: TGTGCCTGGGCGCAGGGGGCGGCCTATGGCTACACCTTC. The variable domain in full, with the rest retrieved from reference TRBV30 and TRBJ1-2, is SQTIHQWPATLVQPVGSPLSLECTVEGTSNPNLYWYRQAAGRGLQLLFYSVGIGQISSEVPQNLSASRPQDRQFILSSKKLLLSDSGFYLCAWAQGAAYGYTFGSGTRLTVV.

The chain couples TRBV24-1 to TRBJ2-5, with 7 bases matching TRBD2. CDR3 length: 16 residues. In germline, CDR1 is KGHDR, CDR2 SFDVKD. Unmatched junction bases numbered 10, after V lost 4 bases and J lost 3 bases. DNA of the CDR3: TGTGCCACCAGTGACTCTATAGCGGGTTTAGAAGAGACCCAGTACTTC. This translates into CATSDSIAGLEETQYF.

The V call is TRBV10-3, the J call TRBJ2-3, with 8 bases identical to TRBD1. The CDR3 sequence is 13 residues long. The V and J ends lost 10 bases and 4 bases, in that order; junction bases with no gene match: 7. The germline V gene encodes CDR1 ENHRY and CDR2 SYGVKD. The CDR3 nucleotides are TGTGCCACGACAGGGGAGGTTGCAGATACGCAGTATTTT. This encodes CATTGEVADTQYF.

This CDR3 reads CASGASGANTGELFF. The CDR3 nucleotides read TGTGCCAGTGGAGCTAGCGGGGCGAACACCGGGGAGCTGTTTTTT. The chain uses TRBV19 and TRBJ2-2; 9 bases align to TRBD2. The germline V gene has CDR1 LNHDA and CDR2 SQIVND (reference sequence). Losses at the gene ends were 8 bases for V and 0 bases for J; bases not matched to a gene: 4. The CDR3 has 15 residues. The whole variable domain, remainder taken from reference TRBV19 and TRBJ2-2, is DGGITQSPKYLFRKEGQNVTLSCEQNLNHDAMYWYRQDPGQGLRLIYYSQIVNDFQKGDIAEGYSVSREKKESFPLTVTSAQKNPTAFYLCASGASGANTGELFFGEGSRLTVL.